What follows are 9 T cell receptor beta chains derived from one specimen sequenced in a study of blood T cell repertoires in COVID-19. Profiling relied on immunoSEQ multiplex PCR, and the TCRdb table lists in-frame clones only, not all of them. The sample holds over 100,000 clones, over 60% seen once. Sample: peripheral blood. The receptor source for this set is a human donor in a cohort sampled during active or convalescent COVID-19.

CDR3 nucleotides: TGCAGCGCCCAACAGGGGGGTCGACCCGAGCAGTTCTTC. This encodes CSAQQGGRPEQFF. V usage is TRBV29-1 and J usage is TRBJ2-1; 8 bases fit TRBD1. Germline V gene data show CDR1 as SQVTM and CDR2 as ANQGSEA. The junction had 12 bases not matched to a gene; V was cut back by 7 bases and J by 10 bases. This CDR3 spans 13 amino acids.

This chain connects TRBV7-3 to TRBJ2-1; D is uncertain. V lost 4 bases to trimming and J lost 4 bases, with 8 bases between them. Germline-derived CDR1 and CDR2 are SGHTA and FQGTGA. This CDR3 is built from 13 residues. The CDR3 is CASSSSAYNEQFF. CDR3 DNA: TGTGCCAGCAGCTCGAGTGCTTACAATGAGCAGTTCTTC.

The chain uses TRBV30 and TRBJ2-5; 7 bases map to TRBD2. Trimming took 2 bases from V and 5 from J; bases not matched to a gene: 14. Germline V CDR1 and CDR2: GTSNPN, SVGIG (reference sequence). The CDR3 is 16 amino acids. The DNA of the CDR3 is TGTGCCTGGAGTACGATCACCGGGACGCGGGGGGAGACCCAGTACTTC. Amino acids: CAWSTITGTRGETQYF.

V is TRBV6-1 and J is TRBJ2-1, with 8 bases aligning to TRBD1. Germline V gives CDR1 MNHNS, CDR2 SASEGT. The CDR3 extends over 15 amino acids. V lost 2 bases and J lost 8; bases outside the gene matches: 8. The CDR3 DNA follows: TGTGCCAGCAGTGAAAGGACAGGGTTTTTGTATGAGCAGTTCTTC. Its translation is CASSERTGFLYEQFF.

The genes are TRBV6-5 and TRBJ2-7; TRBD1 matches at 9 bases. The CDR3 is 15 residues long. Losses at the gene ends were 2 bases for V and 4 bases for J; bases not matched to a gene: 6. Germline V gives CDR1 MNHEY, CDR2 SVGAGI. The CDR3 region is CASSYPRTGVYEQYF. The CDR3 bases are TGTGCCAGCAGTTACCCACGGACAGGGGTGTACGAGCAGTACTTC.

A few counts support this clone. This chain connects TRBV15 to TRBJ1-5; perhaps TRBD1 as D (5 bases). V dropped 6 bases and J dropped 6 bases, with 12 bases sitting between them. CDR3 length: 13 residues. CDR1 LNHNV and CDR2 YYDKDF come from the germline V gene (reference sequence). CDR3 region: CATSIGQGQPQHF. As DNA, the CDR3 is TGTGCCACCAGTATCGGACAAGGTCAGCCCCAGCATTTT. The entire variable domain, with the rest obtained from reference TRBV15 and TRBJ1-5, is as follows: DAMVIQNPRYQVTQFGKPVTLSCSQTLNHNVMYWYQQKSSQAPKLLFHYYDKDFNNEADTPDNFQSRRPNTSFCFLDIRSPGLGDTAMYLCATSIGQGQPQHFGDGTRLSIL.

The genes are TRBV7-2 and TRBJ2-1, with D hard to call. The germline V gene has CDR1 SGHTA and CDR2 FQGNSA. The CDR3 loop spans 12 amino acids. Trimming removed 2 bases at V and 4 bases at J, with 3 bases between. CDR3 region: CASSLPYNEQFF. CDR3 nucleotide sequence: TGTGCCAGCAGCTTACCTTACAATGAGCAGTTCTTC.

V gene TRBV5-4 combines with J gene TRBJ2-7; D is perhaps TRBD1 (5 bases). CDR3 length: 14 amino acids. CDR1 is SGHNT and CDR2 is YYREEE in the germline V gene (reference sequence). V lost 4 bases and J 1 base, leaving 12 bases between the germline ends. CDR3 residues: CASSRSTASYEQYF. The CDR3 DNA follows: TGTGCCAGCAGCCGGTCGACAGCTTCCTACGAGCAGTACTTC.

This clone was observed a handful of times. DNA of the CDR3: TGTGCCAGCAGCTTAGCAGGGACAGGAGCGAACACTGAAGCTTTCTTT. This gives the protein CASSLAGTGANTEAFF. This chain joins TRBV13 and TRBJ1-1; 8 positions match TRBD1. This CDR3 region has 16 residues. Germline V CDR1 and CDR2: PRHDT, FYEKMQ (reference sequence). V lost 1 base and J lost 1; bases outside the gene matches: 5.